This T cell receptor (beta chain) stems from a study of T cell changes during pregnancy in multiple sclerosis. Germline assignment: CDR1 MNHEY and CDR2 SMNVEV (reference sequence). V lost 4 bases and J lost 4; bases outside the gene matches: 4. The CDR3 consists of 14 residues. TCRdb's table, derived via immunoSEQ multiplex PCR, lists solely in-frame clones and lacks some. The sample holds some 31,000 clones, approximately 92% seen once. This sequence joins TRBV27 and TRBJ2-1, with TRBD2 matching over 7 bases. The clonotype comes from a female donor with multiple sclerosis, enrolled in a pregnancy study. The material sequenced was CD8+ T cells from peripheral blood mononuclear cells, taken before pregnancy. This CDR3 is CASSSAGLYNEQFF. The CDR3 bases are TGTGCCAGCAGTTCAGCGGGGTTATACAATGAGCAGTTCTTC.